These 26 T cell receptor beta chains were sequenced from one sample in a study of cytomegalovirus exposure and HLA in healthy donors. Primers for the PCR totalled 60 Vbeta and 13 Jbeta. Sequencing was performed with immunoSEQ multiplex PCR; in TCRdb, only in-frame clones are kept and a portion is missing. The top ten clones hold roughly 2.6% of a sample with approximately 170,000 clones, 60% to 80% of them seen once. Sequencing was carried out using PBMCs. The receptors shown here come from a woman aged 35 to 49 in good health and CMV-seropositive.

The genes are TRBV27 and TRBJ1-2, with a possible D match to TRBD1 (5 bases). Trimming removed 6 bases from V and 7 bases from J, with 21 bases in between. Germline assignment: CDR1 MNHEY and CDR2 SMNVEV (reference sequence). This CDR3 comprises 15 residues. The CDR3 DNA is TGTGCCAGCAGGACGATGACAGATCTATATTCTGGCTACACCTTC. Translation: CASRTMTDLYSGYTF.

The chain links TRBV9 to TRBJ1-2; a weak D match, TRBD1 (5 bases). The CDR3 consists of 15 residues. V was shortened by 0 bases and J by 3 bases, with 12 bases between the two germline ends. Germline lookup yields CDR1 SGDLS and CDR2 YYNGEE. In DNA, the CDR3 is TGTGCCAGCAGCGTAGAGCGGGGCAAAGACTATGGCTACACCTTC. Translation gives CASSVERGKDYGYTF.

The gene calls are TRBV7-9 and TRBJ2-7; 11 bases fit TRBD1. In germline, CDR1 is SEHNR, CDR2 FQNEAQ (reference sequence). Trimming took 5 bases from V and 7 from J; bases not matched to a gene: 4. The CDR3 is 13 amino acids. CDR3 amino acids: CASSRTGGREQYF. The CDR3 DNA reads TGTGCCAGCAGCCGGACAGGGGGCAGGGAGCAGTACTTC.

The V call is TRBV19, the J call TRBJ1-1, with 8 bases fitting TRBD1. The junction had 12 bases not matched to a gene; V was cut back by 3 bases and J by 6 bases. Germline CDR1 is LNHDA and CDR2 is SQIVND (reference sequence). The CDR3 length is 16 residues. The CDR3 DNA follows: TGTGCCAGTAGTATCCACGCCGGACAGGGAGATGCTGAAGCTTTCTTT. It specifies CASSIHAGQGDAEAFF.

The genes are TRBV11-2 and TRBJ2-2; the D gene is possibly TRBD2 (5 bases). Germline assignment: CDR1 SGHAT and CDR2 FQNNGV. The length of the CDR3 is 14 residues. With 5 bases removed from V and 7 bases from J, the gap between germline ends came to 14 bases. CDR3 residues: CASSPRGPYGELFF. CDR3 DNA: TGTGCCAGCAGCCCCAGAGGGCCCTACGGGGAGCTGTTTTTT.

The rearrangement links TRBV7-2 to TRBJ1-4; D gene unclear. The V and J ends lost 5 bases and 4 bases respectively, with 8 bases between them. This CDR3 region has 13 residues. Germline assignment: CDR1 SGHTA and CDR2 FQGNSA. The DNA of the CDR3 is TGTGCCAGCAGCCTTCGAGATAATGAAAAACTGTTTTTT. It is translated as CASSLRDNEKLFF.

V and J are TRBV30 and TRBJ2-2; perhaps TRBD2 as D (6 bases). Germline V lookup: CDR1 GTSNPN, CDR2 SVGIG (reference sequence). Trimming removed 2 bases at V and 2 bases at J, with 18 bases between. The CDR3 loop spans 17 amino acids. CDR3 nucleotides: TGTGCCTGGAGTAACCCCCACGGACTACGTAACACCGGGGAGCTGTTTTTT. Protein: CAWSNPHGLRNTGELFF.

DNA for the CDR3: TGTGCCAGCAGCTTAGTCGGGACTACCAAGGTCTACGAGCAGTACTTC. This codes for CASSLVGTTKVYEQYF. The V call is TRBV11-2, the J call TRBJ2-7; 7 bases line up with TRBD2. The germline V gene has CDR1 SGHAT and CDR2 FQNNGV. Trimming removed 1 base from V and 3 bases from J; junction bases left unmatched: 9. This CDR3 has 16 residues. Filled out from reference TRBV11-2 and TRBJ2-7, the complete variable domain reads EAGVAQSPRYKIIEKRQSVAFWCNPISGHATLYWYQQILGQGPKLLIQFQNNGVVDDSQLPKDRFSAERLKGVDSTLKIQPAKLEDSAVYLCASSLVGTTKVYEQYFGPGTRLTVT.

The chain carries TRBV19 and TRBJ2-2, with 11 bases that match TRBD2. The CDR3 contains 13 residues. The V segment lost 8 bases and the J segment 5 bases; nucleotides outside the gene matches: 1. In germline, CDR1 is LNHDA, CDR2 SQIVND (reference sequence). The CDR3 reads CASRTSGTGELFF. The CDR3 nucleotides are TGTGCCAGTCGGACTAGCGGGACCGGGGAGCTGTTTTTT.

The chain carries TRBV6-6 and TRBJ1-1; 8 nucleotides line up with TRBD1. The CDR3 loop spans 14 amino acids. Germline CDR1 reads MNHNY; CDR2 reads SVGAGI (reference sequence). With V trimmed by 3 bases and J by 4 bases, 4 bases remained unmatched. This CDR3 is CASSYTGGGTEAFF. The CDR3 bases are TGTGCCAGCAGTTATACAGGGGGTGGCACTGAAGCTTTCTTT.

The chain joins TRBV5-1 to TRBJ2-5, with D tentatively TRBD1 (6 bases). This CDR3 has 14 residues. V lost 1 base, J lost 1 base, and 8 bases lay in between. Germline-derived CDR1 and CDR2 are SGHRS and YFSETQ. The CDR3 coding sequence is TGCGCCAGCAGCTTGATGGACAGCCAAGAGACCCAGTACTTC. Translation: CASSLMDSQETQYF.

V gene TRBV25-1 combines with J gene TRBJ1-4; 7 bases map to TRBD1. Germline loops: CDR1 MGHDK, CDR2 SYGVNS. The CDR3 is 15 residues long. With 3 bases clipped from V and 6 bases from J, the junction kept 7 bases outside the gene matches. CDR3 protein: CASSENRGQYEKLFF. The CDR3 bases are TGTGCCAGCAGTGAGAACAGGGGTCAATATGAAAAACTGTTTTTT.

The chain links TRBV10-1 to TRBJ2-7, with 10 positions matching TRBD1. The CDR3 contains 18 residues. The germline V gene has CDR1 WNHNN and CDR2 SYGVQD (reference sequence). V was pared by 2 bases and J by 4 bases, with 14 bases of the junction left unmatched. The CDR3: CASSERGQGNRRRYEQYF. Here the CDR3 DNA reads TGCGCCAGCAGTGAGAGGGGACAGGGGAACCGACGGAGGTACGAGCAGTACTTC.

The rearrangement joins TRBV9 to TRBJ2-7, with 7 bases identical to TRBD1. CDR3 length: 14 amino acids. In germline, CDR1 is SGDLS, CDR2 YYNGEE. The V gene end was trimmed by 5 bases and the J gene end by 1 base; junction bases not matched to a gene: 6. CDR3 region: CASSAGTVSYEQYF. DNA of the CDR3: TGTGCCAGCAGTGCCGGGACAGTGTCCTACGAGCAGTACTTC.

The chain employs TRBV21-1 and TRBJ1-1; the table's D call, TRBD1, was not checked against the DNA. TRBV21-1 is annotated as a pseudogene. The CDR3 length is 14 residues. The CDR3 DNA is TGTGCCAGCAGCAAAGCGTTGACAGCCCCTGTAGCTTTCTTT. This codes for CASSKALTAPVAFF.

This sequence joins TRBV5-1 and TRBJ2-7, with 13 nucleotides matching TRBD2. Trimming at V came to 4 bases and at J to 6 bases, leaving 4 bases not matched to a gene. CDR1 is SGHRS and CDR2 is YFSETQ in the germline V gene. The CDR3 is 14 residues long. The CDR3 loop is CASSGGLAGAEQYF. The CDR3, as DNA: TGCGCCAGCAGCGGCGGACTAGCGGGAGCCGAGCAGTACTTC. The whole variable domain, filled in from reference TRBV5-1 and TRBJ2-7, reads KAGVTQTPRYLIKTRGQQVTLSCSPISGHRSVSWYQQTPGQGLQFLFEYFSETQRNKGNFPGRFSGRQFSNSRSEMNVSTLELGDSALYLCASSGGLAGAEQYFGPGTRLTVT.

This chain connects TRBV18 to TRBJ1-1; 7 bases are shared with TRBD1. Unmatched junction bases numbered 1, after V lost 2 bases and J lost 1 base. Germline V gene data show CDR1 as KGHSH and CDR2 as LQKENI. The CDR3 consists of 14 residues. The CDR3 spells CASSPNRGNTEAFF. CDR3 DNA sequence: TGTGCCAGCTCACCAAACAGGGGGAACACTGAAGCTTTCTTT.

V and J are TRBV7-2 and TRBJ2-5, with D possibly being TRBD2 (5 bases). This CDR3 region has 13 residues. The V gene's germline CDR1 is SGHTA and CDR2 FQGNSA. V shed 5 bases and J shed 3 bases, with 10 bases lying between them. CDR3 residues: CASSREWEETQYF. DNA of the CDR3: TGTGCCAGCAGCCGGGAATGGGAAGAGACCCAGTACTTC.

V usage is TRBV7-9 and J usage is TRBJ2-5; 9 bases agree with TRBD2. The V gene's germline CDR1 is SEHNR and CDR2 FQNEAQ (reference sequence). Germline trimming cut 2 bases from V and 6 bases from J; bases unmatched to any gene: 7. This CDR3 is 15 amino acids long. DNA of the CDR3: TGTGCCAGCAGCTTATCTGGACTAGCGTGGCAGACCCAGTACTTC. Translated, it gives CASSLSGLAWQTQYF. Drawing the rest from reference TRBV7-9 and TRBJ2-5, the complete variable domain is DTGVSQNPRHKITKRGQNVTFRCDPISEHNRLYWYRQTLGQGPEFLTYFQNEAQLEKSRLLSDRFSAERPKGSFSTLEIQRTEQGDSAMYLCASSLSGLAWQTQYFGPGTRLLVL.

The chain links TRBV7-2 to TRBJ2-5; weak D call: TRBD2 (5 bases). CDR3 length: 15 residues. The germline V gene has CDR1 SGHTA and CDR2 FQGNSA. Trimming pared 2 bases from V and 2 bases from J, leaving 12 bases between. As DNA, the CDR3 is TGTGCCAGCAGCTTATATAGGACTGCTCAAGAGACCCAGTACTTC. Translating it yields CASSLYRTAQETQYF.

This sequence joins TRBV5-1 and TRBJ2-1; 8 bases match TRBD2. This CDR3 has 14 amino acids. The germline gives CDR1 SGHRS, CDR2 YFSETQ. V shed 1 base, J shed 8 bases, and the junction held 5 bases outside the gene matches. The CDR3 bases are TGCGCCAGCAGCTTGAGGGCGGGAGGTGATGAGCAGTTCTTC. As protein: CASSLRAGGDEQFF.

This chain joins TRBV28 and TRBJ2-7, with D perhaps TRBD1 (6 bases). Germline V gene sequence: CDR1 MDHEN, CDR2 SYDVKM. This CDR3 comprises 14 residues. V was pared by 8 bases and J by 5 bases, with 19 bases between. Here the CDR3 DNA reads TGTGCCAGCCAAATTCAGGGGCGAGGGAACGAGCAGTACTTC. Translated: CASQIQGRGNEQYF. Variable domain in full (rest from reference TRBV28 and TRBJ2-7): DVKVTQSSRYLVKRTGEKVFLECVQDMDHENMFWYRQDPGLGLRLIYFSYDVKMKEKGDIPEGYSVSREKKERFSLILESASTNQTSMYLCASQIQGRGNEQYFGPGTRLTVT.

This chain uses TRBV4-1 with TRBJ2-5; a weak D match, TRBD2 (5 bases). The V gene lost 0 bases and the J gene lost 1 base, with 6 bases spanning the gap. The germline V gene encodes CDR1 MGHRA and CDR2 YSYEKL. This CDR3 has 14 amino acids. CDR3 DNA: TGCGCCAGCAGCCAAGATCGGGGCCAAGAGACCCAGTACTTC. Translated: CASSQDRGQETQYF.

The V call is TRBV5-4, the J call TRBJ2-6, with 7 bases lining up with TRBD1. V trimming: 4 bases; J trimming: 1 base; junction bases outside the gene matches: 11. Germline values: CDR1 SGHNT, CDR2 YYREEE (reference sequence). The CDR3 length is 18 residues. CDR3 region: CASSVAGTAHSGANVLTF. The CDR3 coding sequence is TGTGCCAGCAGCGTGGCCGGGACAGCTCATTCTGGGGCCAACGTCCTGACTTTC. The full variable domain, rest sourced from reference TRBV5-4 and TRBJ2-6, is ETGVTQSPTHLIKTRGQQVTLRCSSQSGHNTVSWYQQALGQGPQFIFQYYREEENGRGNFPPRFSGLQFPNYSSELNVNALELDDSALYLCASSVAGTAHSGANVLTFGAGSRLTVL.

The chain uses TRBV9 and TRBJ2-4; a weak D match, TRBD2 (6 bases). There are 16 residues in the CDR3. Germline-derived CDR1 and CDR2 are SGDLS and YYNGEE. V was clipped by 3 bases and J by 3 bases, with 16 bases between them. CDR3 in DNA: TGTGCCAGCAGCGGAGGAGGCGGGGTCGGCAAAAACATTCAGTACTTC. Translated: CASSGGGGVGKNIQYF. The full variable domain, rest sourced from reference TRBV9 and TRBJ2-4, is DSGVTQTPKHLITATGQRVTLRCSPRSGDLSVYWYQQSLDQGLQFLIQYYNGEERAKGNILERFSAQQFPDLHSELNLSSLELGDSALYFCASSGGGGVGKNIQYFGAGTRLSVL.

CDR3: CASKAASDNEQFF. DNA of the CDR3: TGTGCCAGCAAGGCGGCCTCGGACAATGAGCAGTTCTTC. The V gene is TRBV9, the J gene TRBJ2-1; D not resolved. Trimming removed 6 bases from V and 5 bases from J, with 12 bases in between. The V gene's germline CDR1 is SGDLS and CDR2 YYNGEE. The CDR3 spans 13 residues.